These 31 T cell receptor beta chains share one sample of origin, sequenced in a study of beta chain features in type 1 diabetes (dated by TCRdb to the late 2010s). The method behind the library was the immunoSEQ multiplex PCR assay. The entire amount of isolated RNA was reverse transcribed using the High Capacity cDNA Reverse Transcription Kit, so the sequenced TCRB transcripts were expressed ones. TCRdb provides this immuneACCESS table in a form limited to in-frame rearrangements. Some clones are lacking; in checked studies, under half of them reflect an unresolved V gene, and why the rest are absent is not known. This sample comprises 350,000 to 400,000 clones, about 15% of them detected only once. The ten top clones hold under 0.02% of the sample. Sequencing was performed on naive CD4+ T cells from blood. This sample's cell subset or site label indicates: true naive CD4+ T cells. These receptors originate from a woman under 30 in good health.

This clone was seen only a few times. The V gene is TRBV29-1, the J gene TRBJ2-7; possibly TRBD1 for D (5 bases). Germline lookup yields CDR1 SQVTM and CDR2 ANQGSEA. The CDR3 runs 14 residues. V lost 2 bases to trimming and J lost 0 bases, with 11 bases between them. CDR3 sequence: CSVEPGPSSYEQYF. The CDR3 DNA reads as TGCAGCGTTGAACCAGGGCCTAGCTCCTACGAGCAGTACTTC.

The genes are TRBV28 and TRBJ1-2; TRBD1 is a possible D gene (5 bases). Germline V lookup: CDR1 MDHEN, CDR2 SYDVKM. V was shortened by 2 bases and J by 4 bases, with 8 bases between the two germline ends. The CDR3 is made up of 13 amino acids. The CDR3 protein is CASSLGAPYGYTF. The CDR3, as DNA: TGTGCCAGCAGTTTAGGGGCCCCCTATGGCTACACCTTC.

The chain employs TRBV5-1 and TRBJ2-4; 7 nucleotides match TRBD2. CDR1 and CDR2 (germline): SGHRS, YFSETQ. The CDR3 extends over 16 amino acids. J was trimmed by 1 base and V by 1 base; bases with no gene match: 5. The CDR3 region is CASSLSAAGAKNIQYF. CDR3 nucleotide sequence: TGCGCCAGCAGCTTGTCAGCAGCGGGGGCCAAAAACATTCAGTACTTC.

This clone has more than one count but fewer than ten. The chain recombines TRBV27 with TRBJ1-3; D not resolved. CDR3 length: 16 residues. Trimming left V 2 bases short and J 3 bases short, with 14 bases between. The germline CDR1 and CDR2 sequences are MNHEY and SMNVEV (reference sequence). In nucleotides, the CDR3 is TGTGCCAGCAGTTTAAGTGGAGGGCTGGTTGGAAACACCATATATTTT. It translates to CASSLSGGLVGNTIYF.

V is TRBV28 and J is TRBJ2-4, with 12 bases aligning to TRBD1. CDR3 length equals 16 residues. The germline gives CDR1 MDHEN, CDR2 SYDVKM. Trimming removed 5 bases from V and 8 bases from J; junction bases left unmatched: 10. The CDR3 bases are TGTGCCAGCAGTCTTGGGCCGGGACAGGGGGCGGACATTCAGTACTTC. Translating gives CASSLGPGQGADIQYF.

The rearrangement joins TRBV4-1 to TRBJ2-3; D uncertain. V lost 5 bases to trimming and J lost 4 bases, with 13 bases between them. The length of the CDR3 is 14 residues. Germline CDR1 is MGHRA and CDR2 is YSYEKL. The CDR3 DNA reads as TGCGCCAGCAGCGTAATGGGCTATTCAGATACGCAGTATTTT. Encoded protein: CASSVMGYSDTQYF.

The V call is TRBV29-1, the J call TRBJ1-3; the D is unclear. Germline V gene data show CDR1 as SQVTM and CDR2 as ANQGSEA. Trimming left V 4 bases short and J 4 bases short, with 11 bases between. This CDR3 has 13 amino acids. DNA for the CDR3: TGCAGCGTTGTTCCCCCGTTGGGAAACACCATATATTTT. It is translated as CSVVPPLGNTIYF. Combining the CDR3 with reference TRBV29-1 and TRBJ1-3 gives the whole variable domain SAVISQKPSRDICQRGTSLTIQCQVDSQVTMMFWYRQQPGQSLTLIATANQGSEATYESGFVIDKFPISRPNLTFSTLTVSNMSPEDSSIYLCSVVPPLGNTIYFGEGSWLTVV.

V is TRBV6-5 and J is TRBJ2-3; a weak D match, TRBD2 (6 bases). This CDR3 is built from 16 residues. Trimming stripped 2 bases from V and 0 bases from J, with 12 bases between. The V gene's germline CDR1 is MNHEY and CDR2 SVGAGI. In DNA, the CDR3 is TGTGCCAGCAGTTACGGAGCAGGGACTAGCACAGATACGCAGTATTTT. This sequence encodes CASSYGAGTSTDTQYF.

The rearrangement joins TRBV11-2 to TRBJ2-3; D unclear. CDR3 length equals 15 residues. The germline gives CDR1 SGHAT, CDR2 FQNNGV. The V end was cut by 1 base, the J end by 0 bases, with 8 bases between. CDR3 sequence (DNA): TGTGCCAGCAGCTTAGCACACAGTAGCACAGATACGCAGTATTTT. It is translated as CASSLAHSSTDTQYF.

The J gene is TRBJ1-1, the V gene TRBV18; weak D call: TRBD1 (6 bases). The germline gives CDR1 KGHSH, CDR2 LQKENI. V was clipped by 1 base and J by 1 base, with 16 bases between them. CDR3 size: 17 residues. The DNA for the CDR3 is TGTGCCAGCTCACCACTCGCGGCAGGGGCCGCGAACACTGAAGCTTTCTTT. It specifies CASSPLAAGAANTEAFF.

V gene TRBV5-1 combines with J gene TRBJ2-2; a weak D match, TRBD1 (6 bases). V lost 2 bases to trimming and J lost 5 bases, with 16 bases between them. This CDR3 region has 16 residues. Germline lookup yields CDR1 SGHRS and CDR2 YFSETQ. CDR3 sequence: CASSFFDRGGTGELFF. Written as DNA, the CDR3 is TGCGCCAGCAGCTTTTTCGACAGAGGGGGAACCGGGGAGCTGTTTTTT.

Worth noting for this clone: Other DNA variants within this sample encode the same CDR3. The genes are TRBV5-1 and TRBJ2-7, with 11 bases lining up with TRBD2. Germline CDR1 is SGHRS and CDR2 is YFSETQ. The CDR3 contains 14 residues. V was clipped by 8 bases and J by 4 bases; unmatched bases: 8. The chain's CDR3 is CASSRTSGSYEQYF. The DNA for the CDR3 is TGCGCCAGTAGTCGGACTAGCGGGTCTTACGAGCAGTACTTC.

This clone has more than one count but fewer than ten. This CDR3 reads CASSLVGAGVRNEQFF. CDR3 DNA: TGTGCCAGCAGCTTAGTTGGTGCGGGAGTACGTAATGAGCAGTTCTTC. The chain is built from TRBV7-2 and TRBJ2-1, with 7 bases fitting TRBD2. The J segment lost 7 bases and the V segment lost 1 base, leaving 10 bases of the junction unmatched. Germline CDR1 and CDR2: SGHTA and FQGNSA. This CDR3 contains 16 residues.

A few counts support this clone. The V call is TRBV6-6, the J call TRBJ1-5; 9 bases align to TRBD1. The CDR3 has 14 amino acids. Trimming removed 8 bases from V and 7 bases from J; junction bases left unmatched: 9. Germline values: CDR1 MNHNY, CDR2 SVGAGI (reference sequence). The chain's CDR3 is CASQANRGQQPQHF. The CDR3 DNA sequence: TGTGCCAGCCAAGCGAACAGGGGGCAACAGCCCCAGCATTTT.

A note on this clone: One junction end disagrees with the germline gene, perhaps due to a read error. The genes are TRBV7-7 and TRBJ2-5; 7 bases align to TRBD1. Germline lookup yields CDR1 SSHAT and CDR2 FNYEAQ (reference sequence). The CDR3 has 12 amino acids. In DNA form, the CDR3 reads TGTGCTAGCAGCGAGACAGGGCGACCCCTCAACTTC. Protein: CASSETGRPLNF. Full variable domain (remainder filled in from reference TRBV7-7 and TRBJ2-5): GAGVSQSPRYKVTKRGQDVTLRCDPISSHATLYWYQQALGQGPEFLTYFNYEAQPDKSGLPSDRFSAERPEGSISTLTIQRTEQRDSAMYRCASSETGRPLNFGPGTRLLVL.

This clone occurred a few times. V is TRBV28 and J is TRBJ1-4; 9 bases fit TRBD1. Germline CDR1 MDHEN, CDR2 SYDVKM. J was trimmed by 7 bases and V by 6 bases; bases with no gene match: 6. The CDR3 runs to 14 residues. The DNA for the CDR3 is TGTGCCAGCAGCACAACAGGGGGCGGTGAAAAACTGTTTTTT. This sequence encodes CASSTTGGGEKLFF.

In its sample, this clone was seen a few times. This chain links TRBV18 with TRBJ2-7; TRBD2 matches 13 bases. This CDR3 spans 16 amino acids. The V gene's germline CDR1 is KGHSH and CDR2 LQKENI. The J segment lost 1 base and the V segment lost 4 bases, leaving 4 bases of the junction unmatched. CDR3 residues: CASSLGTSGTSYEQYF. The CDR3 bases are TGTGCCAGCTCACTTGGGACTAGCGGGACTTCCTACGAGCAGTACTTC.

This clone occurred a few times. The rearrangement uses TRBV7-9 and TRBJ2-6; 12 nucleotides match TRBD2. The CDR3 has 19 residues. Germline V gene data show CDR1 as SEHNR and CDR2 as FQNEAQ (reference sequence). J lost 0 bases, V lost 4 bases, and 7 bases had no gene match. The DNA for the CDR3 is TGTGCCAGCAGCTCGAGACTAGCGGGGGCCAGCTCTGGGGCCAACGTCCTGACTTTC. Encoded protein: CASSSRLAGASSGANVLTF.

In this sample, this clone turned up a few times. The genes are TRBV5-1 and TRBJ2-7; D gene uncertain. The CDR3 has 12 amino acids. The germline V and J ends were trimmed by 4 bases and 3 bases, with 8 bases remaining between them. CDR1 is SGHRS and CDR2 is YFSETQ in the germline V gene. CDR3 protein: CASSVDGYEQYF. CDR3 coding DNA: TGCGCCAGCAGCGTGGACGGCTACGAGCAGTACTTC.

This clone has more than one count but fewer than ten. The chain carries TRBV25-1 and TRBJ1-1; the D is unclear. CDR1 is MGHDK, CDR2 SYGVNS, per germline. Trimming took 3 bases from V and 2 from J, leaving 13 bases between them. This CDR3 region has 15 residues. CDR3 protein: CASSDSVYRNTEAFF. In DNA form, the CDR3 reads TGTGCCAGCAGTGACAGCGTCTACCGTAACACTGAAGCTTTCTTT.

This clone occurred a few times. V and J are TRBV5-1 and TRBJ2-1; 14 bases are a match to TRBD2. The V and J ends lost 4 bases and 5 bases, in that order; junction bases with no gene match: 2. Germline values: CDR1 SGHRS, CDR2 YFSETQ. The CDR3 covers 15 residues. The DNA of the CDR3 is TGCGCCAGCAGCACGGGACTAGCGGGAGACAATGAGCAGTTCTTC. Its translation: CASSTGLAGDNEQFF.

The genes are TRBV2 and TRBJ2-7, with 8 bases identical to TRBD1. CDR1 and CDR2 (germline): SNHLY, FYNNEI. V was pared by 7 bases and J by 3 bases, with 11 bases of the junction left unmatched. The CDR3 has 15 amino acids. The CDR3 coding sequence is TGTGCCAGCACTCTCGGACAGGGAAAAAACTACGAGCAGTACTTC. This translates into CASTLGQGKNYEQYF.

The chain carries TRBV4-3 and TRBJ1-1; TRBD1 aligns across 7 bases. The CDR3 consists of 14 residues. The germline V gene has CDR1 LGHNA and CDR2 YSLEER. V lost 9 bases and J lost 0; bases outside the gene matches: 7. The CDR3: CASRQGHMNTEAFF. DNA of the CDR3: TGCGCCAGTCGACAGGGACACATGAACACTGAAGCTTTCTTT.

This clone came up a few times. The rearrangement uses TRBV6-6 and TRBJ2-2, with a tentative D call TRBD1 (7 bases). V was pared by 7 bases and J by 6 bases, with 18 bases between. CDR3 length: 15 amino acids. Germline assignment: CDR1 MNHNY and CDR2 SVGAGI (reference sequence). The CDR3 region has the DNA TGTGCCAGCATTGCGGGGACAGAAGCTCCCGGGGAGCTGTTTTTT. Its translation: CASIAGTEAPGELFF.

There are a few counts of this clone. The chain carries TRBV11-2 and TRBJ1-1; D is possibly TRBD1 (5 bases). The CDR3 spans 14 residues. Trimming pared 6 bases from V and 1 base from J, leaving 12 bases between. Germline CDR1 reads SGHAT; CDR2 reads FQNNGV. The CDR3 protein is CASSIPTENTEAFF. CDR3 sequence (DNA): TGTGCCAGCAGTATCCCGACAGAGAACACTGAAGCTTTCTTT. Complete variable domain (other parts from reference TRBV11-2 and TRBJ1-1): EAGVAQSPRYKIIEKRQSVAFWCNPISGHATLYWYQQILGQGPKLLIQFQNNGVVDDSQLPKDRFSAERLKGVDSTLKIQPAKLEDSAVYLCASSIPTENTEAFFGQGTRLTVV.

The chain joins TRBV7-9 to TRBJ1-2; TRBD1 might be the D (6 bases). CDR3 length: 14 residues. Trimming removed 2 bases at V and 5 bases at J, with 12 bases between. Germline CDR1 reads SEHNR; CDR2 reads FQNEAQ (reference sequence). The CDR3: CASSLSGGSYGYTF. Here the CDR3 DNA reads TGTGCCAGCAGCTTATCGGGGGGCTCGTATGGCTACACCTTC. Drawing the rest from reference TRBV7-9 and TRBJ1-2, the complete variable domain is DTGVSQNPRHKITKRGQNVTFRCDPISEHNRLYWYRQTLGQGPEFLTYFQNEAQLEKSRLLSDRFSAERPKGSFSTLEIQRTEQGDSAMYLCASSLSGGSYGYTFGSGTRLTVV.

V and J are TRBV30 and TRBJ2-7; 9 bases fit TRBD1. With V trimmed by 4 bases and J by 5 bases, 9 bases remained unmatched. CDR3 size: 14 residues. The germline CDR1 and CDR2 sequences are GTSNPN and SVGIG (reference sequence). The CDR3 is CAWTLWTGENEQYF. The CDR3 nucleotides read TGTGCCTGGACCCTCTGGACAGGGGAAAACGAGCAGTACTTC.

CDR3 sequence: CASSFRGYNEQFF. The CDR3, as DNA: TGTGCCAGCAGCTTTAGGGGTTACAATGAGCAGTTCTTC. The gene calls are TRBV11-3 and TRBJ2-1; D perhaps matches TRBD1 (5 bases). Trimming took off 3 bases at V and 4 bases at J, with 7 bases between the two ends. This CDR3 has 13 amino acids. CDR1 and CDR2 from the germline V gene are SGHNT and YENEEA.

DNA for the CDR3: TGTGCCAGCAGCAGAGTGGGAGGCGATGACCACGAGCAGTACTTC. Amino acids: CASSRVGGDDHEQYF. This chain links TRBV5-4 with TRBJ2-7, with D possibly matching TRBD2 (6 bases). The CDR3 has 15 amino acids. The germline V gene has CDR1 SGHNT and CDR2 YYREEE (reference sequence). The V and J ends lost 4 bases and 5 bases respectively, with 19 bases between them.

V and J are TRBV7-9 and TRBJ1-2; perhaps TRBD1 as D (5 bases). The V gene's germline CDR1 is SEHNR and CDR2 FQNEAQ (reference sequence). Trimming pared 2 bases from V and 4 bases from J, leaving 8 bases between. There are 13 residues in the CDR3. CDR3 loop: CASSLPTAYGYTF. CDR3 sequence (DNA): TGTGCCAGCAGCTTACCGACAGCCTATGGCTACACCTTC.

Written as DNA, the CDR3 is TGTGCCTCGTTACCGGGACTAGCGGGAGATATAAATGAGCAGTTCTTC. Residues: CASLPGLAGDINEQFF. The chain combines TRBV10-3 with TRBJ2-1, with 14 nucleotides matching TRBD2. Germline-derived CDR1 and CDR2 are ENHRY and SYGVKD. V was pared by 11 bases and J by 7 bases, with 13 bases of the junction left unmatched. The CDR3 totals 16 residues.